This T cell receptor (beta chain) was sequenced for a study of vaccination and CD4 T cells after COVID-19. For the study at large: Post-vaccination samples were procured at a median of 72 days following dose two (range 14 to 241).

Germline CDR1 and CDR2: SGHRS and YFSETQ. CDR3 length: 18 residues. Trimming cost V 4 bases and J 2 bases, with 19 bases left between them. Treatment reported: roughly 10-day PBMC culture with coronavirus spike peptide pools or control peptides (ViraFEST assay). Before TCRs were sequenced, ViraFEST expanded antigen-specific T cells with peptide pools. CD4+ T cells that had been cultured provided DNA sequenced with the Oncomine TCR Beta short-read assay. TCRdb reanalysed the PCR reads using MiXCR and keeps one entry per CDR3 protein. The sample comprises over 11,000 distinct CDR3 sequences, roughly 30% of which are singletons, and about 9.4% rests with the top ten. With regard to this clonotype: Its target is unknown.

This receptor was obtained from a human donor who had recovered from COVID-19. The rearrangement links TRBV5-1 to TRBJ2-6; D is perhaps TRBD1 (6 bases). The source was CD4+ T cells from blood, cultured in vitro, collected after SARS-CoV-2 vaccination. CDR3: CASSDPGHAITGANVLTF. Here the CDR3 DNA reads TGCGCCAGCAGCGATCCGGGACATGCAATAACTGGGGCCAACGTCCTGACTTTC.